The 30 T cell receptor beta chains reported below all come from one sample, sequenced in a study of cytomegalovirus exposure and HLA in healthy donors. The primer mix had 60 Vbeta and 13 Jbeta primers. Generated by immunoSEQ multiplex PCR, the TCRdb table keeps only in-frame clones and is missing some. The sample lists 100,000 to 150,000 clones, 83% seen once, with around 18% in the top ten. What was sequenced was PBMCs. These receptors came from a man younger than 30 in good health and CMV-seropositive.

The V and J genes are TRBV30 and TRBJ1-2, with D maybe TRBD1 (5 bases). Trimming removed 0 bases from V and 2 bases from J, with 10 bases in between. Germline loops: CDR1 GTSNPN, CDR2 SVGIG (reference sequence). The CDR3 length is 14 residues. The CDR3: CAWSVGRVNYGYTF. Here the CDR3 DNA reads TGTGCCTGGAGTGTTGGCAGGGTAAACTATGGCTACACCTTC.

The chain combines TRBV6-1 with TRBJ1-5; D unclear. CDR3 length: 15 amino acids. The germline gives CDR1 MNHNS, CDR2 SASEGT. Trimming shortened V by 1 base and J by 2 bases, and 9 bases separated the two germline ends. In DNA, the CDR3 is TGTGCCAGCAGTGAAGTCTACGAAGGCAATCAGCCCCAGCATTTT. It codes for CASSEVYEGNQPQHF.

The chain links TRBV9 to TRBJ2-3; 9 positions match TRBD2. The germline gives CDR1 SGDLS, CDR2 YYNGEE. V lost 4 bases, J lost 2 bases, and 20 bases stayed unmatched. The CDR3 consists of 20 residues. CDR3 nucleotides: TGTGCCAGCAGCCCCCGGGTAGCGGGGGATCTATCCAGTACCACAGATACGCAGTATTTT. Translation gives CASSPRVAGDLSSTTDTQYF.

This clone was detected only a few times. The rearrangement links TRBV4-1 to TRBJ1-1; TRBD1 matches at 11 bases. CDR1 is MGHRA, CDR2 YSYEKL, per germline. The ends lost 4 bases at V and 5 bases at J; junction bases unmatched: 12. The CDR3 has 17 amino acids. For the CDR3, the DNA is TGCGCCAGCAGCCTTTTTGGGACAGGGGGTTTAGATACTGAAGCTTTCTTT. The encoded protein is CASSLFGTGGLDTEAFF.

The sample holds a few counts of this clone. This sequence joins TRBV14 and TRBJ2-7; 10 bases agree with TRBD1. V lost 4 bases and J lost 4; bases outside the gene matches: 7. Germline CDR1 SGHDN, CDR2 FVKESK. The CDR3 contains 15 residues. CDR3 residues: CASSPGTGVLYEQYF. The CDR3 DNA sequence: TGTGCCAGCAGCCCCGGGACAGGGGTTTTGTACGAGCAGTACTTC.

The V call is TRBV19, the J call TRBJ2-7, with D perhaps TRBD2 (5 bases). V dropped 4 bases and J dropped 2 bases, with 9 bases sitting between them. This CDR3 region has 13 residues. CDR1 and CDR2 (germline): LNHDA, SQIVND (reference sequence). CDR3 nucleotide sequence: TGTGCCAGTAGTACCTCCGGGACCTACGAGCAGTACTTC. Translated: CASSTSGTYEQYF.

The gene calls are TRBV6-7 and TRBJ1-6; TRBD1 matches 9 bases. TRBV6-7 is classed as an ORF, of uncertain function. CDR3 length: 17 residues. V lost 5 bases to trimming and J lost 3 bases; unmatched junction nucleotides: 8. CDR3: CASSASGTGFYNSPLHF. CDR3 in DNA: TGTGCCAGCAGTGCTTCCGGGACAGGGTTCTATAATTCACCCCTCCACTTT.

The J gene is TRBJ2-5, the V gene TRBV28; 16 positions match TRBD2. The CDR3 runs to 16 residues. Trimming removed 4 bases from V and 5 bases from J; junction bases left unmatched: 4. Germline CDR1 MDHEN, CDR2 SYDVKM. The CDR3 sequence: CASSWGLAGGQETQYF. DNA for the CDR3: TGTGCCAGCAGTTGGGGACTAGCGGGGGGGCAGGAGACCCAGTACTTC.

This clone was detected only once. The genes are TRBV14 and TRBJ2-7; TRBD1 matches 10 bases. The CDR3 contains 15 residues. Germline V gene data show CDR1 as SGHDN and CDR2 as FVKESK. V lost 2 bases, J lost 1 base, and 2 bases stayed unmatched. CDR3 amino acids: CASSQQGQGSYEQYF. The CDR3 coding sequence is TGTGCCAGCAGCCAACAGGGACAGGGGTCCTACGAGCAGTACTTC.

Remarks on this clone: This specimen includes other DNA sequences encoding the same CDR3. The chain uses TRBV6-4 and TRBJ2-5; 13 bases are shared with TRBD2. Germline V gene data show CDR1 as MRHNA and CDR2 as SNTAGT. The CDR3 length is 16 residues. The junction had 2 bases not matched to a gene; V was cut back by 0 bases and J by 4 bases. CDR3 sequence (DNA): TGTGCCAGCAGTGACTCAACTAGCGGGGGGGCAGAGACCCAGTACTTC. Amino acids: CASSDSTSGGAETQYF.

The rearrangement joins TRBV2 to TRBJ1-1; D is possibly TRBD1 (5 bases). CDR1 and CDR2 (germline): SNHLY, FYNNEI. V lost 6 bases and J 7 bases, leaving 18 bases between the germline ends. The CDR3 has 14 amino acids. CDR3 loop: CASRRGMGLDEAFF. Here the CDR3 DNA reads TGTGCCAGCAGGCGGGGGATGGGCCTAGATGAAGCTTTCTTT. Full variable domain (remainder filled in from reference TRBV2 and TRBJ1-1): EPEVTQTPSHQVTQMGQEVILRCVPISNHLYFYWYRQILGQKVEFLVSFYNNEISEKSEIFDDQFSVERPDGSNFTLKIRSTKLEDSAMYFCASRRGMGLDEAFFGQGTRLTVV.

This clone has just a few counts. The chain carries TRBV7-6 and TRBJ2-7; D remains ambiguous. CDR1 and CDR2 from the germline V gene are SGHVS and FNYEAQ. The CDR3 is made up of 15 amino acids. The V end was cut by 1 base, the J end by 0 bases, with 10 bases between. The DNA of the CDR3 is TGTGCCAGCAGCTTAGATGCAGGAAGCTCCTACGAGCAGTACTTC. This encodes CASSLDAGSSYEQYF.

The J gene is TRBJ2-3, the V gene TRBV7-6; D is ambiguous. There are 15 residues in the CDR3. Trimming removed 5 bases at V and 0 bases at J, with 12 bases between. Germline V gene lookup returns CDR1 SGHVS and CDR2 FNYEAQ. CDR3 DNA: TGTGCCAGCAGCGGTGAGAACCCTAGCACAGATACGCAGTATTTT. Translating it yields CASSGENPSTDTQYF.

This clone has just a few counts. The chain combines TRBV2 with TRBJ1-1; TRBD1 is a possible D gene (5 bases). The CDR3 has 14 amino acids. CDR1 SNHLY and CDR2 FYNNEI come from the germline V gene. With 4 bases removed from V and 0 bases from J, the gap between germline ends came to 9 bases. The CDR3 sequence: CASSVGVVNTEAFF. In DNA form, the CDR3 reads TGTGCCAGCAGTGTAGGGGTAGTGAACACTGAAGCTTTCTTT.

The J gene is TRBJ1-3, the V gene TRBV9; D call uncertain. Germline V gene data show CDR1 as SGDLS and CDR2 as YYNGEE. CDR3 size: 11 residues. V was trimmed by 4 bases and J by 7 bases, leaving 6 bases between them. This chain's CDR3 is CASSPGNTIYF. CDR3 DNA: TGTGCCAGCAGCCCGGGGAACACCATATATTTT.

The V gene is TRBV5-6, the J gene TRBJ1-5; D is uncertain. V dropped 0 bases and J dropped 7 bases, with 11 bases sitting between them. Germline V gene lookup returns CDR1 SGHDT and CDR2 YYEEEE. The CDR3 extends over 14 amino acids. CDR3 sequence (DNA): TGTGCCAGCAGCTTGGATGGAGGACGGCAGCCCCAGCATTTT. The encoded protein is CASSLDGGRQPQHF. Filled out from reference TRBV5-6 and TRBJ1-5, the complete variable domain reads DAGVTQSPTHLIKTRGQQVTLRCSPKSGHDTVSWYQQALGQGPQFIFQYYEEEERQRGNFPDRFSGHQFPNYSSELNVNALLLGDSALYLCASSLDGGRQPQHFGDGTRLSIL.

The rearrangement uses TRBV19 and TRBJ1-1; TRBD1 matches 8 bases. Germline V gives CDR1 LNHDA, CDR2 SQIVND (reference sequence). The CDR3 extends over 16 amino acids. The V gene end was trimmed by 3 bases and the J gene end by 3 bases; junction bases not matched to a gene: 9. The CDR3 nucleotides read TGTGCCAGTAGTATTTATTGGCAGGGGGCCGACACTGAAGCTTTCTTT. Its translation is CASSIYWQGADTEAFF.

The CDR3 is CASSQEGQGYRTQYF. In DNA form, the CDR3 reads TGCGCCAGCAGCCAAGAAGGGCAGGGTTACAGGACCCAGTACTTC. The J gene is TRBJ2-5, the V gene TRBV4-1; TRBD1 is a possible D gene (5 bases). V was cut by 0 bases and J by 7 bases, with 15 bases left in between. CDR1 is MGHRA and CDR2 is YSYEKL in the germline V gene. The length of the CDR3 is 15 residues.

This chain uses TRBV21-1 with TRBJ1-5. TRBV21-1 counts as a pseudogene. CDR3 size: 13 residues. The CDR3 DNA is TGTGCCAGCAGCAATTCCCCTAGTCAGCCCCAGCATTTT. This sequence encodes CASSNSPSQPQHF.

V gene TRBV6-4 combines with J gene TRBJ2-3; 10 bases fit TRBD2. The CDR3 totals 15 residues. Germline V CDR1 and CDR2: MRHNA, SNTAGT. V lost 3 bases, J lost 7 bases, and 7 bases stayed unmatched. CDR3 sequence reads: CASSDLRTSGHTQYF. Written as DNA, the CDR3 is TGTGCCAGCAGTGATTTAAGGACTAGCGGACATACGCAGTATTTT.

The genes are TRBV2 and TRBJ2-5; D perhaps matches TRBD2 (6 bases). The CDR3 sequence is 13 residues long. Per germline, CDR1 SNHLY and CDR2 FYNNEI. V gave up 6 bases and J gave up 2 bases, with 10 bases separating them. Here the CDR3 reads CASRLTSQETQYF. The CDR3 DNA reads as TGTGCCAGCAGGCTGACTAGTCAAGAGACCCAGTACTTC.

The V call is TRBV4-1, the J call TRBJ2-7; 9 bases agree with TRBD2. After removal of 2 bases from V and 0 bases from J, the junction contained 11 bases not matched to a gene. The germline V gene encodes CDR1 MGHRA and CDR2 YSYEKL. The CDR3 extends over 18 amino acids. The CDR3 DNA is TGCGCCAGCAGCCAACACATTCTTCGTAGCGGGGGCTCCTACGAGCAGTACTTC. Its translation: CASSQHILRSGGSYEQYF.

The chain carries TRBV13 and TRBJ1-2; tentative D call: TRBD1 (6 bases). CDR1 is PRHDT, CDR2 FYEKMQ, per germline (reference sequence). Trimming shortened V by 4 bases and J by 7 bases, and 22 bases separated the two germline ends. The CDR3 has 16 amino acids. CDR3 DNA: TGTGCCAGCAGCTCCCGGGACATCAACACCTGGGGTGGCTACACCTTC. Encoded protein: CASSSRDINTWGGYTF.

The chain is built from TRBV19 and TRBJ2-4, with 9 bases matching TRBD2. The junction had 9 bases not matched to a gene; V was cut back by 0 bases and J by 9 bases. The germline V gene has CDR1 LNHDA and CDR2 SQIVND (reference sequence). The CDR3 covers 16 residues. The CDR3 loop reads CASSIDHVTSGGIQYF. CDR3 nucleotides: TGTGCCAGTAGTATAGATCACGTGACTAGCGGTGGCATTCAGTACTTC.

J is TRBJ1-5 and V is TRBV7-9; TRBD1 aligns across 7 bases. CDR1 SEHNR and CDR2 FQNEAQ come from the germline V gene (reference sequence). J was trimmed by 5 bases and V by 1 base; bases with no gene match: 2. This CDR3 region has 14 residues. The CDR3 loop reads CASSLGDRYQPQHF. The CDR3 nucleotides read TGTGCCAGCAGCTTAGGGGACAGATATCAGCCCCAGCATTTT. Variable domain in full (rest from reference TRBV7-9 and TRBJ1-5): DTGVSQNPRHKITKRGQNVTFRCDPISEHNRLYWYRQTLGQGPEFLTYFQNEAQLEKSRLLSDRFSAERPKGSFSTLEIQRTEQGDSAMYLCASSLGDRYQPQHFGDGTRLSIL.

The chain uses TRBV2 and TRBJ2-3; D is perhaps TRBD1 (6 bases). The germline V and J ends were trimmed by 5 bases and 4 bases, with 10 bases remaining between them. CDR3 length: 13 amino acids. The germline V gene has CDR1 SNHLY and CDR2 FYNNEI. The CDR3 DNA follows: TGTGCCAGCAGTCATGGGACACCAGATACGCAGTATTTT. It specifies CASSHGTPDTQYF. Supplemented by reference TRBV2 and TRBJ2-3, the full variable domain reads EPEVTQTPSHQVTQMGQEVILRCVPISNHLYFYWYRQILGQKVEFLVSFYNNEISEKSEIFDDQFSVERPDGSNFTLKIRSTKLEDSAMYFCASSHGTPDTQYFGPGTRLTVL.

This chain joins TRBV30 and TRBJ2-7; D gene ambiguous. CDR1 GTSNPN and CDR2 SVGIG come from the germline V gene (reference sequence). The CDR3 runs 11 residues. V was clipped by 2 bases and J by 4 bases, with 6 bases between them. The chain's CDR3 is CAWSLEYEQYF. For the CDR3, the DNA is TGTGCCTGGAGTTTAGAGTACGAGCAGTACTTC.

The chain recombines TRBV19 with TRBJ1-1, with D perhaps matching TRBD1 (5 bases). This CDR3 region has 15 residues. Trimming stripped 5 bases from V and 0 bases from J, with 13 bases between. Germline CDR1 is LNHDA and CDR2 is SQIVND (reference sequence). CDR3 region: CASSPSTAMNTEAFF. The CDR3 DNA is TGTGCCAGTAGTCCCTCGACAGCCATGAACACTGAAGCTTTCTTT.

The chain recombines TRBV6-4 with TRBJ2-7, with 9 bases fitting TRBD1. The CDR3 sequence is 15 residues long. Germline-derived CDR1 and CDR2 are MRHNA and SNTAGT. After removal of 4 bases from V and 6 bases from J, the junction contained 10 bases not matched to a gene. CDR3 region: CASSAPGQGVCEQYF. As DNA, the CDR3 is TGTGCCAGCAGTGCCCCGGGACAGGGCGTGTGCGAGCAGTACTTC.

The chain links TRBV7-3 to TRBJ2-2, with D possibly being TRBD2 (7 bases). V was pared by 2 bases and J by 0 bases, with 10 bases between. The CDR3 has 16 residues. Germline V lookup: CDR1 SGHTA, CDR2 FQGTGA. CDR3 nucleotide sequence: TGTGCCAGCAGCTTAGGCGGGGGCCCGAACACCGGGGAGCTGTTTTTT. Encoded protein: CASSLGGGPNTGELFF.